Listed here is a single T cell receptor beta chain. The data were obtained in a study of blood T cell repertoires in COVID-19. Looking at the study overall: The United States, Italy and Spain were the sources of the acute and convalescent COVID-19 samples. In each case, the material was cDNA or gDNA derived from T cells, B-cell-depleted T cells, or PBMCs.

In the authors' workflow: Estimated nucleated cell counts came from reference gene primer amplification. The method was immunoSEQ multiplex PCR; TCRdb's version includes in-frame clones alone and lacks a portion of them. That table furnishes V, J and clone size, whereas the DNA furnished D and trimming. Among approximately 73,000 clones, about 89% were seen once, and the ten largest hold around 1.9%. Germline V lookup: CDR1 KGHDR, CDR2 SFDVKD. The CDR3 is made up of 13 amino acids. With 7 bases removed from V and 3 bases from J, the gap between germline ends came to 10 bases. The TCR originated in a woman aged 60-75 years with acute or convalescent COVID-19. Input material: peripheral blood. The chain links TRBV24-1 to TRBJ2-3; D is possibly TRBD2 (5 bases). Here the CDR3 reads CATSRSGTDTQYF. For the CDR3, the DNA is TGTGCCACCAGCCGGTCGGGGACAGATACGCAGTATTTT.